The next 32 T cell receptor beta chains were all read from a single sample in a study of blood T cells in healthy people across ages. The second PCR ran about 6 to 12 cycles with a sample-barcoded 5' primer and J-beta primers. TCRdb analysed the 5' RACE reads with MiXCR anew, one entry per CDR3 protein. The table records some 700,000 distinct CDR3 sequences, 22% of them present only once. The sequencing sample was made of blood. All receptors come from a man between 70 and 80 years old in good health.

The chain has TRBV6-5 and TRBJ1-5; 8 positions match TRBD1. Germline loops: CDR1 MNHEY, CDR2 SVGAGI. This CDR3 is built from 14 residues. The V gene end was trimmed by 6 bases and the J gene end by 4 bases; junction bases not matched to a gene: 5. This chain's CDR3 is CASSRRTGNQPQHF. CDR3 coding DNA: TGTGCCAGCAGCCGGAGGACAGGGAATCAGCCCCAGCATTTT.

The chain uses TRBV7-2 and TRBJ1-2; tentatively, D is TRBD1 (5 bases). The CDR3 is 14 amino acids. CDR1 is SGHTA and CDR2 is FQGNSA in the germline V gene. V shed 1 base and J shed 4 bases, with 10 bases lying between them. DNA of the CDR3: TGTGCCAGCAGCTTAGTCGGAGGGGTCTATGGCTACACCTTC. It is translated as CASSLVGGVYGYTF.

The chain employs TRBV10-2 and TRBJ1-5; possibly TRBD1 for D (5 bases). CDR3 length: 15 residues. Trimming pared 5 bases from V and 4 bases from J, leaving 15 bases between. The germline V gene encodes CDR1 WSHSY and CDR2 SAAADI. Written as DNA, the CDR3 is TGCGCCAGCAGTTCAGGGAGAGGACCAAATCAGCCCCAGCATTTT. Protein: CASSSGRGPNQPQHF.

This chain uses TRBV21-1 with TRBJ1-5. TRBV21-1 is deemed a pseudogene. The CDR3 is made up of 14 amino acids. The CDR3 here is CASRGRRREQPQHF. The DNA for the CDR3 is TGTGCCAGCAGAGGCCGTCGACGGGAGCAGCCCCAGCATTTT.

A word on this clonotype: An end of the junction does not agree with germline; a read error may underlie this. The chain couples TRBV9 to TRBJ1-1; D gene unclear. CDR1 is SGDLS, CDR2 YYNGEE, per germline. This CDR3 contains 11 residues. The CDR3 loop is CTSSVATEAFF. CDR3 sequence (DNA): TGTACCAGCAGCGTAGCCACTGAAGCTTTCTTT.

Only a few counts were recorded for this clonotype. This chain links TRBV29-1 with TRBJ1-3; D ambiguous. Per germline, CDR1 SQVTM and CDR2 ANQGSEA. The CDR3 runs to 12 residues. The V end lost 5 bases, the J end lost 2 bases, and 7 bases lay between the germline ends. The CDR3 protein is CSVWMPGNTIYF. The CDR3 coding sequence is TGCAGCGTTTGGATGCCTGGAAACACCATATATTTT.

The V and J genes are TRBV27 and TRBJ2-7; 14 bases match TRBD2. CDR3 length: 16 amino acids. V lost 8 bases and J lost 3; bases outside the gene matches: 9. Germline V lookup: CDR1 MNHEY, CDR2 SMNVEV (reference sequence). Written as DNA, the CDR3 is TGTGCCAGCGCCGCCACCGGGACTAGCGGGGGCTACGAGCAGTACTTC. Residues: CASAATGTSGGYEQYF.

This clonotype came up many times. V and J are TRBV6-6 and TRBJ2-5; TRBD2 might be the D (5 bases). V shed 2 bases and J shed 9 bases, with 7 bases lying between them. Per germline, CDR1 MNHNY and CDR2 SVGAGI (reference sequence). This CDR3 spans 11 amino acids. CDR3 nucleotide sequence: TGTGCCAGCAGTTACGGCGGGCCCCAGTACTTC. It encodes CASSYGGPQYF.

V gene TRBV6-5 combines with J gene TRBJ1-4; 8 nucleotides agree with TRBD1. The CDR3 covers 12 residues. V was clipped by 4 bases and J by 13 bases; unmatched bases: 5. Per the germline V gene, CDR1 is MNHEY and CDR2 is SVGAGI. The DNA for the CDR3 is TGTGCCAGCAGTTTTGGACAGGGAATACTGTTTTTT. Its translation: CASSFGQGILFF.

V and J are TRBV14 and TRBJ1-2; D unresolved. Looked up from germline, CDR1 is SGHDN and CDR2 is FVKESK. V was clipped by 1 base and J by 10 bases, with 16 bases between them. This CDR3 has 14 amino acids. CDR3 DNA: TGTGCCAGCAGCCAAGTCCGTCTTCGGGAGGACTACACCTTC. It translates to CASSQVRLREDYTF.

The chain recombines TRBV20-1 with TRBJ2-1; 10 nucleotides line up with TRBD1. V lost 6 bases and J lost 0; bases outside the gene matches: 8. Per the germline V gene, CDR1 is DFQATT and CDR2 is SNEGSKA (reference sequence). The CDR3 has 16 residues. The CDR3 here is CSAGDRGGSSYNEQFF. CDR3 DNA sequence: TGCAGTGCGGGGGACAGGGGTGGGAGCTCCTACAATGAGCAGTTCTTC.

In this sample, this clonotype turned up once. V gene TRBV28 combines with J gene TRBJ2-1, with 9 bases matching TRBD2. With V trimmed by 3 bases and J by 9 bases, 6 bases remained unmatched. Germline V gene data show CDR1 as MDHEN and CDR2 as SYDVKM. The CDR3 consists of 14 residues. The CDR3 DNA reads TGTGCCAGCAGTTTGGTAGCGGGAGTCACTGAGCAGTTCTTC. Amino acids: CASSLVAGVTEQFF.

The CDR3 region is CASSAPGGGKAFF. As DNA, the CDR3 is TGTGCCAGCAGTGCCCCTGGGGGTGGGAAAGCTTTCTTT. The genes are TRBV12-3 or TRBV12-4 and TRBJ1-1; possibly TRBD1 for D (5 bases). This CDR3 contains 13 residues. Trimming removed 5 bases from V and 9 bases from J, with 16 bases in between.

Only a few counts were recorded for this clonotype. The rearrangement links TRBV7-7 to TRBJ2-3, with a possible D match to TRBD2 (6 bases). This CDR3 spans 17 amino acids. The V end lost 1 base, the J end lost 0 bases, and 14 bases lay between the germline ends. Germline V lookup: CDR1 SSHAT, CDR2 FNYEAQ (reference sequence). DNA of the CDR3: TGTGCCAGCAGCTTAGGCACGGGACTCCCCAGCACAGATACGCAGTATTTT. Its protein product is CASSLGTGLPSTDTQYF.

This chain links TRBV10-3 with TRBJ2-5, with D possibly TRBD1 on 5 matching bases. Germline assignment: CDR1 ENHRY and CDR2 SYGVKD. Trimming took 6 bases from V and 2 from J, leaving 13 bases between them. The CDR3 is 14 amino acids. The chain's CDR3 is CAIRPGDSQETQYF. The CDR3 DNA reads TGTGCCATCAGACCTGGAGACAGTCAAGAGACCCAGTACTTC.

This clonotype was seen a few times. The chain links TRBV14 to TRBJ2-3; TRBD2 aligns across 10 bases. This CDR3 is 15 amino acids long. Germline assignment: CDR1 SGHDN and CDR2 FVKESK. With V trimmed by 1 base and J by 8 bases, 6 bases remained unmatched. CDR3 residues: CASSQALAGEGTQYF. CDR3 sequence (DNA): TGTGCCAGCAGCCAAGCGCTAGCGGGAGAGGGTACGCAGTATTTT. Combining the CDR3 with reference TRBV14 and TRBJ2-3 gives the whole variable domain EAGVTQFPSHSVIEKGQTVTLRCDPISGHDNLYWYRRVMGKEIKFLLHFVKESKQDESGMPNNRFLAERTGGTYSTLKVQPAELEDSGVYFCASSQALAGEGTQYFGPGTRLTVL.

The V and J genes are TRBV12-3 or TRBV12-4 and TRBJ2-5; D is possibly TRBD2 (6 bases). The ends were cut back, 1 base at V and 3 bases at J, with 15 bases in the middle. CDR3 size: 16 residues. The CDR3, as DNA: TGTGCCAGCAGTTTAGTGGCGGGGAGTGGAAAAGAGACCCAGTACTTC. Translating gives CASSLVAGSGKETQYF.

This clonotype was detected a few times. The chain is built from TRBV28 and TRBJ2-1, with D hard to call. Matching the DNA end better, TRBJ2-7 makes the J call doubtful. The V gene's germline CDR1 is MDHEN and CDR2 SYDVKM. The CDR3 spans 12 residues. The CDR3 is CASSFELYEQYF. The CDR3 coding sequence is TGTGCCAGCAGTTTCGAACTCTACGAGCAGTACTTC.

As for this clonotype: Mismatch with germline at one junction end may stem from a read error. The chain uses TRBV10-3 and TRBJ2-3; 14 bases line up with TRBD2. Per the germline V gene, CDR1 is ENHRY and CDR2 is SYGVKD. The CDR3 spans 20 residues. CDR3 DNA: TGTGCAATCAGACGAAGACCCGGGACTAGCGGGGGAGAAAGCACAGATACGCAGTATTTT. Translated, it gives CAIRRRPGTSGGESTDTQYF.

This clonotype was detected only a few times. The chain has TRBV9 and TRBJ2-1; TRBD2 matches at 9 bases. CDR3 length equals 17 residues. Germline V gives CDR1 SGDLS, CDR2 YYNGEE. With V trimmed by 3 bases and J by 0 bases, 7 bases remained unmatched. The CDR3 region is CASSGLAGYSSYNEQFF. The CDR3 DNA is TGTGCCAGCAGCGGGCTAGCGGGATATAGCTCCTACAATGAGCAGTTCTTC. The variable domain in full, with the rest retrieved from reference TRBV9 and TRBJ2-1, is DSGVTQTPKHLITATGQRVTLRCSPRSGDLSVYWYQQSLDQGLQFLIQYYNGEERAKGNILERFSAQQFPDLHSELNLSSLELGDSALYFCASSGLAGYSSYNEQFFGPGTRLTVL.

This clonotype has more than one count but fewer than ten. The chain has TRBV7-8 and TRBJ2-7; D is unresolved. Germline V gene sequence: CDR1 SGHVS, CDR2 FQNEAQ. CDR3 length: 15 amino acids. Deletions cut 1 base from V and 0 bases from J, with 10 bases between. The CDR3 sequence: CASSLVGQPSYEQYF. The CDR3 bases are TGTGCCAGCAGCTTAGTGGGCCAGCCCTCCTACGAGCAGTACTTC.

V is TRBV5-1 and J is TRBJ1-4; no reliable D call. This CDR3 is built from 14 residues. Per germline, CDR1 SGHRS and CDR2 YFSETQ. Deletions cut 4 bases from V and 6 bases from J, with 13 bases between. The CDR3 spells CASSPGHADEKLFF. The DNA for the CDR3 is TGCGCCAGCAGCCCGGGCCATGCGGATGAAAAACTGTTTTTT.

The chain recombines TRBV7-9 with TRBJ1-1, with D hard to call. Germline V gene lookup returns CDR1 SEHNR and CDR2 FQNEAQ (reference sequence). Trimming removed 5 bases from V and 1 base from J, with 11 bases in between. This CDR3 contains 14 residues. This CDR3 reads CASSTDPPNTEAFF. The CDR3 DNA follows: TGTGCCAGCAGCACTGACCCGCCGAACACTGAAGCTTTCTTT.

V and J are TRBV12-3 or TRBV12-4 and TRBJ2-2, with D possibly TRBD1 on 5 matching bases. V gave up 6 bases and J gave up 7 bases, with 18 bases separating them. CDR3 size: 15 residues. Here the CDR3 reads CASRTGSHRGGELFF. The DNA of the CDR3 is TGTGCCAGCAGGACCGGGTCCCATAGGGGCGGGGAGCTGTTTTTT.

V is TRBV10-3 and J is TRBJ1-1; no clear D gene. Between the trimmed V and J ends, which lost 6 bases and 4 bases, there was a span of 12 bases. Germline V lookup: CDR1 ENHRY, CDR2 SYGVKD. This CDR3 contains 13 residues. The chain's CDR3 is CAIRDTLGTEAFF. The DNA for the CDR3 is TGTGCCATCAGAGACACCCTGGGCACTGAAGCTTTCTTT.

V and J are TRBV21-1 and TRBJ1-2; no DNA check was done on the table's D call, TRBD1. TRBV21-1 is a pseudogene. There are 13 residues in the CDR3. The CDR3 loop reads CASNGGERDGYTF. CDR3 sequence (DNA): TGTGCCAGCAACGGGGGCGAGCGCGATGGCTACACCTTC.

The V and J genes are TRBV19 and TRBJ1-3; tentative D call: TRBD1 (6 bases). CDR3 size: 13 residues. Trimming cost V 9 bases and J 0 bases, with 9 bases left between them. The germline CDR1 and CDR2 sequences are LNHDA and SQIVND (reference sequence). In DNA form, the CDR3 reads TGTGCCAGCGGACAGAGCTCTGGAAACACCATATATTTT. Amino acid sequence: CASGQSSGNTIYF.

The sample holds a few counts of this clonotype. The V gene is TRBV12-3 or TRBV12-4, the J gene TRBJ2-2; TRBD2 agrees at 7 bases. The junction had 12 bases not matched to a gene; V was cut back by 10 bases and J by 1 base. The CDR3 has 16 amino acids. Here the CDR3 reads CATPGGRGLNTGELFF. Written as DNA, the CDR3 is TGTGCCACACCCGGGGGGAGGGGTCTGAACACCGGGGAGCTGTTTTTT.

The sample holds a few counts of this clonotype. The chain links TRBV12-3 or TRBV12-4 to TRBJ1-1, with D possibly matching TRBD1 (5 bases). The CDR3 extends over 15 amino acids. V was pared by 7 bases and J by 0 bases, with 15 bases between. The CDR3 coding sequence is TGTGCCAGCATCTCAACGGGGGGGGTGAACACTGAAGCTTTCTTT. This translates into CASISTGGVNTEAFF.

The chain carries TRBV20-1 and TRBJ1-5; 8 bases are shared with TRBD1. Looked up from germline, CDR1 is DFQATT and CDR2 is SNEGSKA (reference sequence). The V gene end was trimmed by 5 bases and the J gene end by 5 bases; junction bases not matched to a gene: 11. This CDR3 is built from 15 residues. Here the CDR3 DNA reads TGCAGTGCTTCCAACAGGGGGGGCGGAGATCAGCCCCAGCATTTT. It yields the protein CSASNRGGGDQPQHF.

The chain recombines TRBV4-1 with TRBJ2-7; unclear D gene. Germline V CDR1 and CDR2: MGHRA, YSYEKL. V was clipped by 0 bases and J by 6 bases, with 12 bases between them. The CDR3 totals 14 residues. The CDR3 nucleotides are TGCGCCAGCAGCCAAGAAGTGGGCCGGTCCGAGCAGTACGTC. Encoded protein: CASSQEVGRSEQYV.

The CDR3 DNA follows: TGTGCCAGCACCGGGACGGGACAGGGGAACACCGGGGAGCTGTTTTTT. This encodes CASTGTGQGNTGELFF. J is TRBJ2-2 and V is TRBV6-5; 9 nucleotides line up with TRBD1. Germline V gives CDR1 MNHEY, CDR2 SVGAGI. The CDR3 is 16 residues long. V dropped 7 bases and J dropped 1; count of bases not matched to a gene: 7.